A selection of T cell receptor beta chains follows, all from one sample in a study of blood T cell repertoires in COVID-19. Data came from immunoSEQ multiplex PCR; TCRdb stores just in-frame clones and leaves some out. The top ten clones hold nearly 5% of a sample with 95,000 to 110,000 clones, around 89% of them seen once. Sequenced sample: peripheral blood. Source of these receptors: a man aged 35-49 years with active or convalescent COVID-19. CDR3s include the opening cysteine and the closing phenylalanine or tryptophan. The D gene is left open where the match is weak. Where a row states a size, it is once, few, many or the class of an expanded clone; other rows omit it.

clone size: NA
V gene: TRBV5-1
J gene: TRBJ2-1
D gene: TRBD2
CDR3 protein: CASSLEGGRWDEQFF
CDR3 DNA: TGCGCCAGCAGTCTTGAGGGCGGGAGGTGGGATGAGCAGTTCTTC

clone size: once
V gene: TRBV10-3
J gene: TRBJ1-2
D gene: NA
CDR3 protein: CAISESVGAPAYGYTF
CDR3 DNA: TGTGCCATCAGTGAGTCAGTTGGGGCCCCCGCCTATGGCTACACCTTC

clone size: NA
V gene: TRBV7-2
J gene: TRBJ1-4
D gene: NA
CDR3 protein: CASSLAGAREKLFF
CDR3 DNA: TGTGCCAGCAGCTTGGCAGGGGCGCGTGAAAAACTGTTTTTT

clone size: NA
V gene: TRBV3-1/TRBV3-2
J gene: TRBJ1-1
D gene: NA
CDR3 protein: CASRYSGTEAFF
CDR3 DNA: TGTGCCAGCAGATATTCGGGCACTGAAGCTTTCTTT

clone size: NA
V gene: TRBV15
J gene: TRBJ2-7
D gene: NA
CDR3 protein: CATSRDKTQQYF
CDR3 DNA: TGTGCCACCAGCAGGGACAAGACCCAGCAGTACTTC

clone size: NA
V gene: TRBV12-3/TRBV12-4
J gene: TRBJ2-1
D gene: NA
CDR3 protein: CASSSTGTAEQFF
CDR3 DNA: TGTGCCAGCAGTTCAACAGGAACCGCTGAGCAGTTCTTC

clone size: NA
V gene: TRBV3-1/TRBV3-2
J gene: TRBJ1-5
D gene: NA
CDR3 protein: CASSQDSNQPQHF
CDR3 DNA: TGTGCCAGCAGCCAAGATTCGAATCAGCCCCAGCATTTT

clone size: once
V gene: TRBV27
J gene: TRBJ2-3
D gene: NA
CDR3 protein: CASSSLPGAGVWGTQYF
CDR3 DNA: TGTGCCAGCAGCAGTCTCCCGGGGGCGGGAGTGTGGGGTACGCAGTATTTT

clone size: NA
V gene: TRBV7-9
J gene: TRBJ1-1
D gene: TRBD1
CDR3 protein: CASSFGTGLMNTEAFF
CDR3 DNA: TGTGCCAGCAGCTTCGGGACAGGCCTTATGAACACTGAAGCTTTCTTT

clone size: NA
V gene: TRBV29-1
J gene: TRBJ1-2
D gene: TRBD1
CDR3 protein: CSVEDYGGGAPYGYTF
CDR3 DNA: TGCAGCGTTGAAGATTATGGAGGGGGCGCCCCCTATGGCTACACCTTC

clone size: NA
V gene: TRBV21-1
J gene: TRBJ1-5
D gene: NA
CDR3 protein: CASSDPGDREILGNQPQHF
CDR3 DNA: TGTGCCAGCAGCGACCCAGGGGACAGGGAAATTTTAGGCAATCAGCCCCAGCATTTT

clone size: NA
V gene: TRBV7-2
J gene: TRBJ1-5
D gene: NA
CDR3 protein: CASSLGRQDSNQPQHF
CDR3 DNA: TGTGCCAGCAGCTTAGGGAGGCAAGATAGCAATCAGCCCCAGCATTTT

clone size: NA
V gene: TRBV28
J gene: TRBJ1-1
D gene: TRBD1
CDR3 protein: CASSLLTGTNTEAFF
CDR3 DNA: TGTGCCAGCAGTTTATTGACAGGGACGAACACTGAAGCTTTCTTT

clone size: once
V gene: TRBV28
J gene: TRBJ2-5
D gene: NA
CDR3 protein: CASSTINRQETQYF
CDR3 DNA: TGTGCCAGCAGTACTATTAATAGACAAGAGACCCAGTACTTC

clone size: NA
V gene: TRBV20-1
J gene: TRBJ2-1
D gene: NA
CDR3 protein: CSARLLNEQFF
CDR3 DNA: TGCAGTGCCAGACTCTTAAATGAGCAGTTCTTC

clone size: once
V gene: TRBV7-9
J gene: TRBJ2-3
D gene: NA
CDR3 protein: CASSLVRARGSVDTQYF
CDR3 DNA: TGTGCCAGCAGCTTAGTCCGGGCTCGGGGTTCTGTAGATACGCAGTATTTT

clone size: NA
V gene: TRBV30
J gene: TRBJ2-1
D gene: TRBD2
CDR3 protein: CAWSLQGLAVQFF
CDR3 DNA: TGTGCCTGGAGTCTTCAAGGACTAGCGGTTCAGTTCTTC

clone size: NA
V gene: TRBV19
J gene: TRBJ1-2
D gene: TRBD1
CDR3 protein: CASTYRGGYGYTF
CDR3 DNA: TGTGCCAGTACCTACAGGGGCGGCTATGGCTACACCTTC

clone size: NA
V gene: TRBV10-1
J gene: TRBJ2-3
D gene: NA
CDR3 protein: CASSEVGTTQYF
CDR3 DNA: TGCGCCAGCAGTGAAGTGGGGACAACGCAGTATTTT

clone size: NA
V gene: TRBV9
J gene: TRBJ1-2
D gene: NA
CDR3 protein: CASSVARGYTF
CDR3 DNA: TGTGCCAGCAGCGTAGCTCGGGGCTACACCTTC

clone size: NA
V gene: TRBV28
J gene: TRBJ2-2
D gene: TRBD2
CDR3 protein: CASWSGSANTGELFF
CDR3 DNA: TGTGCCAGCTGGAGCGGGAGCGCGAACACCGGGGAGCTGTTTTTT

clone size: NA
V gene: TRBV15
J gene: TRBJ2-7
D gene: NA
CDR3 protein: CATSTYSYEQYF
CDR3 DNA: TGTGCCACCAGCACTTACTCCTACGAGCAGTACTTC

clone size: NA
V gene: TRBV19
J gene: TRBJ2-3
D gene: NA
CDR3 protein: CASSIRGLTSTDTQYF
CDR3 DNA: TGTGCCAGTAGTATCCGGGGACTGACTAGCACAGATACGCAGTATTTT

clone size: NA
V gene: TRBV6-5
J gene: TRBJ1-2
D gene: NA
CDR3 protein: CASSYKRTGSYTF
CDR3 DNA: TGTGCCAGCAGTTACAAACGGACCGGGAGCTACACCTTC

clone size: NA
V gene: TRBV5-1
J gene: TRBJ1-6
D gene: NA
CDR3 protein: CASSLRTPYNSPLHF
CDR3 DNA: TGCGCCAGCAGCCTTCGGACACCTTATAATTCACCCCTCCACTTT

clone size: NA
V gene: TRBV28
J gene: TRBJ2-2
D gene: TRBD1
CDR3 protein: CASSLITGQAVITGELFF
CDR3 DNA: TGTGCCAGCAGCTTGATAACGGGACAGGCAGTCATCACCGGGGAGCTGTTTTTT

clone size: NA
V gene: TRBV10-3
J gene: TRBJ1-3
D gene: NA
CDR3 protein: CAISPGSLRNTIYF
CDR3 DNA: TGTGCCATCAGTCCGGGAAGTCTGCGAAACACCATATATTTT

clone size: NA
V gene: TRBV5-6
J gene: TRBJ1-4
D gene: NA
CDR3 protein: CASTLWGATNEKLFF
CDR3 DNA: TGTGCCAGCACTCTGTGGGGGGCAACTAATGAAAAACTGTTTTTT

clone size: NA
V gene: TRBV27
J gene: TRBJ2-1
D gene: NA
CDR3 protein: CASSLLVKYNEQFF
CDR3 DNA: TGTGCCAGCAGTTTGCTAGTCAAATACAATGAGCAGTTCTTC

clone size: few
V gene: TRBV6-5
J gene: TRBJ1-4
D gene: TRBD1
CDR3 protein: CASNPTGTMEKLFF
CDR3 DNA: TGTGCCAGCAACCCGACAGGGACGATGGAAAAACTGTTTTTT

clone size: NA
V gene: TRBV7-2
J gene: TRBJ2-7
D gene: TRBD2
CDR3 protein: CASSHTSGGIYEQYF
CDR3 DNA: TGTGCCAGCAGCCATACTAGCGGGGGGATCTACGAGCAGTACTTC

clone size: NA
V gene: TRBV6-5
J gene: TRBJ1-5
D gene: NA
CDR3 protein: CASSWTLNQPQHF
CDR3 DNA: TGTGCCAGCAGTTGGACTCTCAATCAGCCCCAGCATTTT

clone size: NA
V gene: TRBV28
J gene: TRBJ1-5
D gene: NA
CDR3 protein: CASRPGQLSYQPQHF
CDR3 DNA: TGTGCCAGCAGACCCGGACAGCTTAGTTATCAGCCCCAGCATTTT

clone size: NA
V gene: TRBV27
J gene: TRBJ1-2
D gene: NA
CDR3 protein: CASSPEGSYGYTF
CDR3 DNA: TGTGCCAGCAGCCCAGAGGGCTCCTATGGCTACACCTTC

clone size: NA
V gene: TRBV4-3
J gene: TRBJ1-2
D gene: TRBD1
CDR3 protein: CASSQYQGANYGYTF
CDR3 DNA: TGCGCCAGCAGCCAATACCAGGGGGCAAACTATGGCTACACCTTC

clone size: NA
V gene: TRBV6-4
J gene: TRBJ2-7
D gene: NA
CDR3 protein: CASSDQEAYEQYF
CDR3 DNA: TGTGCCAGCAGTGACCAGGAGGCGTACGAGCAGTACTTC

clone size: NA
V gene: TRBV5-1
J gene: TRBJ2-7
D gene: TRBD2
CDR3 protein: CASTGTRGGEQYF
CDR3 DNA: TGCGCCAGCACCGGGACTAGAGGGGGAGAGCAGTACTTC

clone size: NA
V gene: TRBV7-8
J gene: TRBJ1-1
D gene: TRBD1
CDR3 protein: CASSPRTGRDTEAFF
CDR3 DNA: TGTGCCAGCAGCCCTCGGACAGGGAGGGACACTGAAGCTTTCTTT

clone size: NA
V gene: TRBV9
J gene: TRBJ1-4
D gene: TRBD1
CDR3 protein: CASSSRQGDDEKLFF
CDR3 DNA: TGTGCCAGCAGCTCTAGACAGGGGGATGATGAAAAACTGTTTTTT

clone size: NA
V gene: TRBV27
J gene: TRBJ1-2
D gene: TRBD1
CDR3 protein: CASTGGYGYTF
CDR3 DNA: TGTGCCAGCACAGGGGGCTATGGCTACACCTTC

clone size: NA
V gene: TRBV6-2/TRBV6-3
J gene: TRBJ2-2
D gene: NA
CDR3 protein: CASSSQAGELFF
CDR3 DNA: TGTGCCAGCAGTTCACAAGCCGGGGAGCTGTTTTTT

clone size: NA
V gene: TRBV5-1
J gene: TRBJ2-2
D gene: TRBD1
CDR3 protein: CASSPRTGPTGELFF
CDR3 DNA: TGCGCCAGCAGCCCCCGGACAGGACCCACCGGGGAGCTGTTTTTT